These 22 T cell receptor beta chains share one sample of origin, sequenced in a study of cytomegalovirus exposure and HLA in healthy donors. Researchers ran the PCR with 60 Vbeta and 13 Jbeta primers. Sequencing was performed with immunoSEQ multiplex PCR; in TCRdb, only in-frame clones are kept and a portion is missing. Of about 200,000 clones listed, roughly 86% are singletons. The sequencing input was PBMCs. The source is a woman between 18 and 29 years old in good health and CMV-seronegative.

This chain links TRBV7-2 with TRBJ1-2, with TRBD1 matching over 7 bases. V dropped 5 bases and J dropped 2; count of bases not matched to a gene: 5. The CDR3 runs 14 residues. Looked up from germline, CDR1 is SGHTA and CDR2 is FQGNSA. The DNA of the CDR3 is TGTGCCAGCAGCGCACCGGGACAGAACTATGGCTACACCTTC. Its translation: CASSAPGQNYGYTF.

This chain connects TRBV6-5 to TRBJ1-1, with D hard to call. The length of the CDR3 is 15 residues. Germline lookup yields CDR1 MNHEY and CDR2 SVGAGI. V was cut by 2 bases and J by 0 bases, with 10 bases left in between. CDR3 nucleotide sequence: TGTGCCAGCAGTTACCGTCAGATCATGAACACTGAAGCTTTCTTT. Protein sequence: CASSYRQIMNTEAFF.

The chain carries TRBV6-4 and TRBJ1-1; D ambiguous. The V end was cut by 3 bases, the J end by 4 bases, with 15 bases between. The CDR3 sequence is 15 residues long. Germline CDR1 MRHNA, CDR2 SNTAGT. CDR3 coding DNA: TGTGCCAGCAGTGAAACGGGGTCGAAGGGCACTGAAGCTTTCTTT. It is translated as CASSETGSKGTEAFF.

The CDR3 DNA sequence: TGTGCCTGGAGTGTGGGCACCTCCCGGGGGGGCTACACCTTC. Translation: CAWSVGTSRGGYTF. The chain couples TRBV30 to TRBJ1-2, with D perhaps matching TRBD1 (5 bases). This CDR3 spans 14 amino acids. V was clipped by 0 bases and J by 8 bases, with 16 bases between them. From germline, CDR1 is GTSNPN and CDR2 SVGIG (reference sequence).

The rearrangement links TRBV6-1 to TRBJ1-5; TRBD1 aligns across 11 bases. The CDR3 has 15 residues. Per germline, CDR1 MNHNS and CDR2 SASEGT. Trimming at V came to 7 bases and at J to 7 bases, leaving 9 bases not matched to a gene. The CDR3 sequence: CASTFEGTGGQPQHF. As DNA, the CDR3 is TGTGCCAGCACATTTGAGGGGACAGGGGGACAGCCCCAGCATTTT.

V usage is TRBV19 and J usage is TRBJ2-1, with D possibly TRBD2 on 6 matching bases. The CDR3 length is 13 residues. Germline-derived CDR1 and CDR2 are LNHDA and SQIVND (reference sequence). With 8 bases removed from V and 4 bases from J, the gap between germline ends came to 12 bases. This CDR3 reads CASARDFYNEQFF. CDR3 coding DNA: TGTGCCAGTGCCCGGGACTTTTACAATGAGCAGTTCTTC.

The genes are TRBV4-2 and TRBJ2-1, with TRBD2 identical over 10 bases. J gave up 5 bases and V 4 bases, and 20 bases lay outside the gene matches. The germline gives CDR1 LGHNA, CDR2 YNFKEQ. CDR3 size: 20 residues. The chain's CDR3 is CASSPYGVTSGSLKDNEQFF. The CDR3 nucleotides are TGTGCCAGCAGCCCCTATGGTGTGACTAGCGGGTCCTTAAAGGACAATGAGCAGTTCTTC.

This chain connects TRBV7-9 to TRBJ1-1; no reliable D call. Between the trimmed V and J ends, which lost 3 bases and 5 bases, there was a span of 10 bases. The V gene's germline CDR1 is SEHNR and CDR2 FQNEAQ (reference sequence). The CDR3 spans 13 residues. The CDR3 DNA reads TGTGCCAGCAGCTTTGGGGAGCGGACTGAAGCTTTCTTT. Residues: CASSFGERTEAFF. Filled out from reference TRBV7-9 and TRBJ1-1, the complete variable domain reads DTGVSQNPRHKITKRGQNVTFRCDPISEHNRLYWYRQTLGQGPEFLTYFQNEAQLEKSRLLSDRFSAERPKGSFSTLEIQRTEQGDSAMYLCASSFGERTEAFFGQGTRLTVV.

The chain uses TRBV5-6 and TRBJ1-2; 8 bases are shared with TRBD1. Per the germline V gene, CDR1 is SGHDT and CDR2 is YYEEEE. The CDR3 has 14 residues. Unmatched junction bases numbered 8, after V lost 5 bases and J lost 5 bases. This CDR3 reads CASRTQRQGYGYTF. For the CDR3, the DNA is TGTGCCAGCAGGACCCAGAGACAGGGGTATGGCTACACCTTC. The full variable domain, with the rest looked up from reference TRBV5-6 and TRBJ1-2, is DAGVTQSPTHLIKTRGQQVTLRCSPKSGHDTVSWYQQALGQGPQFIFQYYEEEERQRGNFPDRFSGHQFPNYSSELNVNALLLGDSALYLCASRTQRQGYGYTFGSGTRLTVV.

This sequence joins TRBV7-2 and TRBJ2-7; 11 nucleotides align to TRBD2. V lost 0 bases and J lost 3; bases outside the gene matches: 13. This CDR3 region has 19 residues. Germline CDR1 and CDR2: SGHTA and FQGNSA. This chain's CDR3 is CASSLAPLRLAGGVYEQYF. CDR3 DNA sequence: TGTGCCAGCAGCTTAGCTCCTCTACGGCTAGCGGGGGGAGTCTACGAGCAGTACTTC.

The table lists this clone with a few counts. V usage is TRBV5-5 and J usage is TRBJ2-7; 7 positions match TRBD1. V shed 4 bases, J shed 4 bases, and the junction held 8 bases outside the gene matches. Germline CDR1 reads SGHKS; CDR2 reads YYEKEE (reference sequence). The CDR3 loop spans 14 amino acids. The CDR3 DNA follows: TGTGCCAGCAGCCCCCTAACAGGGGATTACGAGCAGTACTTC. It translates to CASSPLTGDYEQYF.

The chain carries TRBV5-1 and TRBJ2-6; no clear D. Germline-derived CDR1 and CDR2 are SGHRS and YFSETQ. Trimming left V 1 base short and J 1 base short, with 12 bases between. The CDR3 spans 17 residues. Here the CDR3 DNA reads TGCGCCAGCAGCTTGAGGCAGGCACCGTCTGGGGCCAACGTCCTGACTTTC. This gives the protein CASSLRQAPSGANVLTF.

The V and J genes are TRBV7-8 and TRBJ2-7, with D uncertain. Deletions cut 7 bases from V and 3 bases from J, with 16 bases between. This CDR3 comprises 14 residues. The germline V gene encodes CDR1 SGHVS and CDR2 FQNEAQ. The CDR3: CASTPINTGYEQYF. CDR3 DNA sequence: TGTGCCAGCACCCCCATTAACACGGGCTACGAGCAGTACTTC.

V gene TRBV27 combines with J gene TRBJ1-2, with 8 positions matching TRBD1. The ends lost 6 bases at V and 0 bases at J; junction bases unmatched: 9. The germline CDR1 and CDR2 sequences are MNHEY and SMNVEV (reference sequence). CDR3 length: 16 amino acids. This CDR3 reads CASSLLGQGTNYGYTF. In DNA form, the CDR3 reads TGTGCCAGCAGCCTCTTAGGACAGGGCACTAACTATGGCTACACCTTC.

This chain uses TRBV7-9 with TRBJ2-7; D is unresolved. V was cut by 5 bases and J by 0 bases, with 8 bases left in between. The CDR3 length is 13 residues. Germline loops: CDR1 SEHNR, CDR2 FQNEAQ (reference sequence). DNA for the CDR3: TGTGCCAGCAGCCGGGTGAGCTCCTACGAGCAGTACTTC. Its translation: CASSRVSSYEQYF.

The count of this clone is one. The chain links TRBV27 to TRBJ2-7; 8 bases agree with TRBD1. The CDR3 is 15 amino acids. V lost 6 bases to trimming and J lost 3 bases; unmatched junction nucleotides: 10. Looked up from germline, CDR1 is MNHEY and CDR2 is SMNVEV (reference sequence). CDR3 loop: CASRLTGTGRYEQYF. In nucleotides, the CDR3 is TGTGCCAGCAGACTGACCGGGACAGGTCGCTACGAGCAGTACTTC.

A few counts support this clone. V and J are TRBV6-1 and TRBJ1-5; 9 bases line up with TRBD1. This CDR3 spans 18 amino acids. J was trimmed by 4 bases and V by 4 bases; bases with no gene match: 14. Germline CDR1 reads MNHNS; CDR2 reads SASEGT. The CDR3 region is CASSVNPQGALPNQPQHF. CDR3 DNA: TGTGCCAGCAGTGTAAACCCACAGGGGGCTCTTCCTAATCAGCCCCAGCATTTT.

The chain recombines TRBV7-9 with TRBJ1-3, with no clear D. CDR1 and CDR2 from the germline V gene are SEHNR and FQNEAQ (reference sequence). V lost 5 bases to trimming and J lost 6 bases, with 11 bases between them. The CDR3 has 13 residues. In DNA, the CDR3 is TGTGCCAGCAGCCCCGCGGGATTAAACACCATATATTTT. It is translated as CASSPAGLNTIYF.

The chain couples TRBV2 to TRBJ1-5, with D unclear. Trimming cost V 4 bases and J 0 bases, with 10 bases left between them. CDR3 size: 15 residues. CDR1 is SNHLY, CDR2 FYNNEI, per germline. CDR3 nucleotides: TGTGCCAGCAGTGCAGAGGCGAATAGCAATCAGCCCCAGCATTTT. Protein sequence: CASSAEANSNQPQHF.

The V and J genes are TRBV5-1 and TRBJ1-1; a possible D gene is TRBD1 (6 bases). The CDR3 has 13 residues. Trimming shortened V by 0 bases and J by 11 bases, and 14 bases separated the two germline ends. Germline values: CDR1 SGHRS, CDR2 YFSETQ. DNA for the CDR3: TGCGCCAGCAGCTTGGCGGGGCCAGGGGATGCTTTCTTT. Amino acids: CASSLAGPGDAFF.

This clone was counted between two and nine times. The CDR3 reads CAAGGRRTSEAFF. DNA of the CDR3: TGTGCCGCCGGGGGGCGCCGAACTTCAGAAGCTTTCTTT. The chain has TRBV27 and TRBJ1-1; TRBD1 is a possible D gene (6 bases). The CDR3 consists of 13 residues. Germline CDR1 MNHEY, CDR2 SMNVEV (reference sequence). Trimming left V 11 bases short and J 8 bases short, with 21 bases between.

The V call is TRBV9, the J call TRBJ1-2, with D possibly TRBD1 on 5 matching bases. The CDR3 is 13 residues long. CDR1 and CDR2 (germline): SGDLS, YYNGEE. Trimming shortened V by 4 bases and J by 8 bases, and 15 bases separated the two germline ends. The CDR3 region has the DNA TGTGCCAGCAGCCCGGACGGGGGATACGGCTACACCTTC. Amino acid sequence: CASSPDGGYGYTF.